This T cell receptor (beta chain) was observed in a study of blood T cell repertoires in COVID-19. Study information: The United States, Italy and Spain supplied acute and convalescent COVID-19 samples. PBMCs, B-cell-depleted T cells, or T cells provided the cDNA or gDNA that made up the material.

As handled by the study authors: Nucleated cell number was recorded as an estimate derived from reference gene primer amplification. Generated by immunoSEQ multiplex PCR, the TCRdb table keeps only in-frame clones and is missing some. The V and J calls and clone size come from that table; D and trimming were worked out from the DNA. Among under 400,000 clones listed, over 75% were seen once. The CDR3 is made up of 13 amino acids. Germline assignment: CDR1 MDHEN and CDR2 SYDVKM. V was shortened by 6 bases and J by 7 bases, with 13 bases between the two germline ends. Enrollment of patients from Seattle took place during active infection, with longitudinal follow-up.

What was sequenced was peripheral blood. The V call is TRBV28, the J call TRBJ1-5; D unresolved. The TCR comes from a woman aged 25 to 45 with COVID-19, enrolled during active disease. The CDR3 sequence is CASSVRSDQPQHF. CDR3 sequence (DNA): TGTGCCAGCAGCGTCAGGTCAGACCAGCCCCAGCATTTT.